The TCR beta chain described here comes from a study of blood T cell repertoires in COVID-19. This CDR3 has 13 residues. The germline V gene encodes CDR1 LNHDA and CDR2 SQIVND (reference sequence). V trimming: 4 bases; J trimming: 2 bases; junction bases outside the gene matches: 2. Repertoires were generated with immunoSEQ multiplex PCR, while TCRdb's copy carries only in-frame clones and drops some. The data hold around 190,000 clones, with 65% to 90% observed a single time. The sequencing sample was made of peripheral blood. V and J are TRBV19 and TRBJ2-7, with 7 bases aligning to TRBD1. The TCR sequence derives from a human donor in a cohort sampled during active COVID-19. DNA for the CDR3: TGTGCCAGTAGTACCGACAGGGCCTACGAGCAGTACTTC. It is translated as CASSTDRAYEQYF.